What follows is one T cell receptor (beta chain) and its context. Its antigen is unidentified. This sample stems from a study of cytomegalovirus exposure and HLA in healthy donors. A multiplex PCR was run with 60 Vbeta primers and 13 Jbeta primers. The repertoire was sequenced with immunoSEQ multiplex PCR; TCRdb's copy has only in-frame clones and lacks some. The table has roughly 200,000 clones, roughly 73% seen once. The CDR3 covers 15 residues. The V end was cut by 5 bases, the J end by 2 bases, with 15 bases between. Germline V gives CDR1 MNHEY, CDR2 SMNVEV (reference sequence). Study-level points and caveats: About 87% or about 30% of the time was how often most TCR beta V segments were productive, according to an earlier analysis. A later look showed TCR association rates differing by HLA locus, highest for DRB1 and lowest for HLA-C. It emerged from a later analysis that several of the most significant clusters appeared to be linked to common viral pathogens. In vitro checks showed that a few CMV-associated chains really do target CMV antigens.

The rearrangement links TRBV27 to TRBJ1-1, with D perhaps TRBD1 (6 bases). The sequencing sample was made of PBMCs. The TCR comes from a young woman in good health and CMV-seropositive. CDR3 region: CASSATRQANTEAFF. CDR3 bases: TGTGCCAGCAGTGCAACCCGACAGGCCAACACTGAAGCTTTCTTT.